One sample yielded the 29 T cell receptor beta chains listed below, sequenced in a study of blood T cells in healthy people across ages. The use of a sample-barcoded 5' primer and a J-beta primer mix characterized a second PCR of 7 to 11 cycles. One entry per CDR3 protein results from TCRdb running MiXCR on the 5' RACE reads. This table has approximately 800,000 distinct CDR3 sequences, around 25% appearing once. This sample also appeared in a second study, on T cells of mothers and their children.

What was sequenced was blood. These receptors all come from a boy aged 5-17 years in good health.

This clonotype was observed a few times. The V and J genes are TRBV28 and TRBJ2-7; D may be TRBD1 (5 bases). The CDR3 runs to 13 residues. Germline V gene sequence: CDR1 MDHEN, CDR2 SYDVKM. V lost 6 bases and J lost 2, with 11 bases in between. DNA of the CDR3: TGTGCCAGCAGGTCTAAAGGGGCCTACGAGCAGTACTTC. This gives the protein CASRSKGAYEQYF. The full variable domain, in which reference TRBV28 and TRBJ2-7 provide the parts outside the CDR3, is DVKVTQSSRYLVKRTGEKVFLECVQDMDHENMFWYRQDPGLGLRLIYFSYDVKMKEKGDIPEGYSVSREKKERFSLILESASTNQTSMYLCASRSKGAYEQYFGPGTRLTVT.

The V gene is TRBV10-2, the J gene TRBJ2-5; the D gene is possibly TRBD1 (5 bases). The J call could be wrong; TRBJ2-7 is a better fit for the DNA end. The CDR3 is 12 amino acids. The germline V gene encodes CDR1 WSHSY and CDR2 SAAADI. In DNA form, the CDR3 reads TGCGCCAGCAGCCACGCAGGGCCCGAGCAGTACTTC. Its translation: CASSHAGPEQYF.

This clonotype has more than one count but fewer than ten. This chain uses TRBV29-1 with TRBJ2-3, with D unresolved. The germline V gene encodes CDR1 SQVTM and CDR2 ANQGSEA. There are 12 residues in the CDR3. Trimming took 3 bases from V and 1 from J, leaving 5 bases between them. The CDR3 DNA reads TGCAGCGTTGAGGCTCGCACAGATACGCAGTATTTT. It encodes CSVEARTDTQYF.

This clonotype came up a few times. This rearrangement joins TRBV5-1 to TRBJ2-6; D uncertain. Trimming took off 7 bases at V and 0 bases at J, with 11 bases between the two ends. The CDR3 loop spans 15 amino acids. Germline-derived CDR1 and CDR2 are SGHRS and YFSETQ. For the CDR3, the DNA is TGCGCCAGCGTCTCCCTAAGCTCTGGGGCCAACGTCCTGACTTTC. As protein: CASVSLSSGANVLTF.

J is TRBJ1-4 and V is TRBV20-1; the match to TRBD1 covers 7 bases. V was clipped by 6 bases and J by 4 bases; unmatched bases: 2. Germline-derived CDR1 and CDR2 are DFQATT and SNEGSKA (reference sequence). The CDR3 sequence is 12 residues long. CDR3 sequence (DNA): TGCAGTGCGGGACAGTATAATGAAAAACTGTTTTTT. Residues: CSAGQYNEKLFF.

The chain joins TRBV29-1 to TRBJ2-1; TRBD1 is a possible D gene (5 bases). The CDR3 length is 16 residues. Germline loops: CDR1 SQVTM, CDR2 ANQGSEA. Trimming stripped 4 bases from V and 6 bases from J, with 22 bases between. CDR3 protein: CSVGQLLGSVGNEQFF. Written as DNA, the CDR3 is TGCAGCGTTGGACAGCTGCTGGGTTCGGTTGGCAATGAGCAGTTCTTC.

The V gene is TRBV4-1, the J gene TRBJ1-6; D might be TRBD1 (6 bases). Germline V gene sequence: CDR1 MGHRA, CDR2 YSYEKL. This CDR3 is 13 amino acids long. Trimming removed 3 bases from V and 15 bases from J, with 15 bases in between. The CDR3 bases are TGCGCCAGCAGCCACGAAAAGGGGGGCCTCCTCCACTTT. Residues: CASSHEKGGLLHF.

In its sample, this clonotype was seen a few times. The genes are TRBV27 and TRBJ2-5, with D hard to call. TRBJ2-7 matches the DNA end more closely, so the J call is doubtful. CDR3 length: 15 residues. Germline CDR1 and CDR2: MNHEY and SMNVEV (reference sequence). The CDR3 nucleotides read TGTGCCAGCAGTTTATTCCCCGGAAATAGTTACGAGCAGTACTTC. Translation: CASSLFPGNSYEQYF.

This clonotype was observed a few times. This chain joins TRBV6-2 or TRBV6-3 and TRBJ1-1, with 9 positions matching TRBD1. Losses at the gene ends were 4 bases for V and 10 bases for J; bases not matched to a gene: 7. The CDR3 extends over 13 amino acids. Germline CDR1 MNHEY, CDR2 SVGEGT. In nucleotides, the CDR3 is TGTGCCAGCAGTTTCTCGGAGGACAGGGGAGCTTTCTTT. It is translated as CASSFSEDRGAFF.

The rearrangement uses TRBV6-6 and TRBJ1-3, with D possibly matching TRBD1 (5 bases). CDR3 size: 15 residues. Per germline, CDR1 MNHNY and CDR2 SVGAGI (reference sequence). The V gene lost 1 base and the J gene lost 4 bases, with 11 bases spanning the gap. CDR3 in amino acids: CASSYLQGSGNTIYF. The CDR3 nucleotides are TGTGCCAGCAGTTACTTGCAGGGATCCGGAAACACCATATATTTT.

In this sample, this clonotype turned up a few times. In this CDR3 the conserved last residue, phenylalanine or tryptophan, is missing, so a read error is likely. The rearrangement joins TRBV29-1 to TRBJ2-4; 11 nucleotides line up with TRBD1. Germline lookup yields CDR1 SQVTM and CDR2 ANQGSEA. V lost 4 bases to trimming and J lost 6 bases; unmatched junction nucleotides: 5. The CDR3 loop spans 14 amino acids. CDR3 protein: CSVGGQGASNIQYL. CDR3 coding DNA: TGCAGCGTTGGAGGACAGGGGGCATCAAACATTCAGTACCTC.

There are a few counts of this clonotype. The V and J genes are TRBV24-1 and TRBJ2-5, with TRBD1 identical over 7 bases. Germline V gene data show CDR1 as KGHDR and CDR2 as SFDVKD. The CDR3 is 14 amino acids. Trimming took 7 bases from V and 5 from J; bases not matched to a gene: 9. The CDR3 coding sequence is TGTGCCACCAGCGACCAGGGGGTTCGCGAGACCCAGTACTTC. Amino acids: CATSDQGVRETQYF.

This clonotype was recorded a few times. The genes are TRBV7-4 and TRBJ2-5; TRBD1 aligns across 8 bases. The J call may not be correct, given that the DNA end is closer to TRBJ2-7. This CDR3 contains 14 residues. Germline-derived CDR1 and CDR2 are SGHVT and SQSDAQ. CDR3 DNA sequence: TGTGCCAGCAGCTCCAGGGACAGGAGGTACGAGCAGTACTTC. It translates to CASSSRDRRYEQYF.

This clonotype was observed a few times. The chain has TRBV3-1 and TRBJ1-1; no reliable D call. The CDR3 sequence is 13 residues long. Trimming cost V 2 bases and J 12 bases, with 16 bases left between them. Germline CDR1 and CDR2: LGHDT and YNNKEL (reference sequence). CDR3 nucleotides: TGTGCCAGCAGCCAAAGCCCCTTCGAAAGTTCTTTCTTT. Protein: CASSQSPFESSFF.

The chain couples TRBV15 to TRBJ2-5; D might be TRBD1 (6 bases). The J call is in doubt because the DNA end fits TRBJ2-1 better. In germline, CDR1 is LNHNV, CDR2 YYDKDF (reference sequence). This CDR3 is built from 14 residues. DNA for the CDR3: TGTGCCACCAGCAGAGACACAGGGATCAATGAGCAGTTCTTC. Translation: CATSRDTGINEQFF.

The chain combines TRBV6-5 with TRBJ2-3; 10 bases are shared with TRBD2. Trimming at V came to 0 bases and at J to 5 bases, leaving 2 bases not matched to a gene. Germline lookup yields CDR1 MNHEY and CDR2 SVGAGI. The CDR3 is 15 residues long. The CDR3 is CASSYSRTSGDTQYF. The CDR3 DNA is TGTGCCAGCAGTTACTCTAGGACTAGCGGAGATACGCAGTATTTT.

This clonotype was seen a handful of times. The gene calls are TRBV5-6 and TRBJ1-4, with D possibly matching TRBD1 (6 bases). Germline V gene data show CDR1 as SGHDT and CDR2 as YYEEEE. V was trimmed by 0 bases and J by 0 bases, leaving 15 bases between them. This CDR3 has 18 residues. CDR3 residues: CASSLVGARGATNEKLFF. The CDR3 region has the DNA TGTGCCAGCAGCTTGGTTGGCGCCAGGGGAGCAACTAATGAAAAACTGTTTTTT.

This clonotype has at least ten counts. The rearrangement links TRBV4-3 to TRBJ2-4; 7 positions match TRBD2. V lost 1 base to trimming and J lost 7 bases; unmatched junction nucleotides: 4. The CDR3 covers 14 residues. Germline loops: CDR1 LGHNA, CDR2 YSLEER. DNA of the CDR3: TGCGCCAGCAGCCAAGTGGGAGGGACGAACATTCAGTACTTC. It encodes CASSQVGGTNIQYF.

The chain joins TRBV7-2 to TRBJ1-6, with D unresolved. Germline V lookup: CDR1 SGHTA, CDR2 FQGNSA. Trimming took 5 bases from V and 6 from J, leaving 14 bases between them. This CDR3 contains 15 residues. CDR3 coding DNA: TGTGCCAGCAGCCCCCGACGAGGCTTTAATTCACCCCTCCACTTT. It yields the protein CASSPRRGFNSPLHF.

This clonotype was observed a few times. The chain carries TRBV7-6 and TRBJ2-2; D gene uncertain. The CDR3 extends over 16 amino acids. The germline V and J ends were trimmed by 4 bases and 4 bases, with 16 bases remaining between them. CDR1 SGHVS and CDR2 FNYEAQ come from the germline V gene. CDR3 nucleotide sequence: TGTGCCAGCAGCTCGCGTTCGGGTCCGGGCACCGGGGAGCTGTTTTTT. It codes for CASSSRSGPGTGELFF.

In DNA form, the CDR3 reads TGTGCCAGCAGTTACTCGAGGACGAAGAGCGGGGTAGGTCAGCCCCAGCATTTT. It is translated as CASSYSRTKSGVGQPQHF. The gene calls are TRBV6-2 or TRBV6-3 and TRBJ1-5, with D unclear. This CDR3 contains 18 residues. Germline V lookup: CDR1 MNHEY, CDR2 SVGEGT. Trimming took off 0 bases at V and 6 bases at J, with 21 bases between the two ends.

The rearrangement uses TRBV9 and TRBJ1-2; D is possibly TRBD1 (5 bases). Per germline, CDR1 SGDLS and CDR2 YYNGEE. V lost 4 bases and J lost 4, with 14 bases in between. The CDR3 consists of 14 residues. CDR3 nucleotide sequence: TGTGCCAGCAGCCCCCGTGAGGGGAGCTATGGCTACACCTTC. Residues: CASSPREGSYGYTF.

This clonotype came up a few times. The V gene is TRBV4-3, the J gene TRBJ2-1; TRBD2 matches 8 bases. Unmatched junction bases numbered 9, after V lost 1 base and J lost 7 bases. The germline V gene has CDR1 LGHNA and CDR2 YSLEER. CDR3 length: 16 amino acids. The CDR3 sequence: CASSQGPGGPLNEQFF. CDR3 in DNA: TGCGCCAGCAGCCAAGGCCCGGGGGGGCCCCTAAATGAGCAGTTCTTC.

The rearrangement links TRBV7-2 to TRBJ2-5; TRBD2 is a possible D gene (7 bases). The J call is uncertain, as TRBJ2-7 better fits the DNA end. The CDR3 totals 16 residues. CDR1 is SGHTA and CDR2 is FQGNSA in the germline V gene. The DNA of the CDR3 is TGTGCCAGCAGCTCCCTGGGGGGGGGCCTAGTAAGCGAGCAGTACTTC. Translating gives CASSSLGGGLVSEQYF.

This chain connects TRBV28 to TRBJ2-1; D is undetermined. CDR1 is MDHEN and CDR2 is SYDVKM in the germline V gene. V was pared by 10 bases and J by 0 bases, with 13 bases between. This CDR3 spans 14 amino acids. The CDR3 DNA follows: TGTGCCACAAGAGGCGGCAGCTCCTACAATGAGCAGTTCTTC. Encoded protein: CATRGGSSYNEQFF.

The rearrangement uses TRBV25-1 and TRBJ2-3; the D is unclear. V lost 6 bases to trimming and J lost 3 bases, with 4 bases between them. Germline V gives CDR1 MGHDK, CDR2 SYGVNS. The length of the CDR3 is 11 residues. CDR3 sequence reads: CASRMTDTQYF. The CDR3 region has the DNA TGTGCCAGCAGAATGACAGATACGCAGTATTTT.

The chain is built from TRBV7-9 and TRBJ1-2; tentatively, D is TRBD1 (6 bases). The CDR3 has 15 amino acids. Germline-derived CDR1 and CDR2 are SEHNR and FQNEAQ (reference sequence). Trimming took off 5 bases at V and 6 bases at J, with 19 bases between the two ends. The CDR3 is CASSPSRDTADGYTF. For the CDR3, the DNA is TGTGCCAGCAGCCCTAGCCGGGACACAGCGGATGGCTACACCTTC. Filled out from reference TRBV7-9 and TRBJ1-2, the complete variable domain reads DTGVSQNPRHKITKRGQNVTFRCDPISEHNRLYWYRQTLGQGPEFLTYFQNEAQLEKSRLLSDRFSAERPKGSFSTLEIQRTEQGDSAMYLCASSPSRDTADGYTFGSGTRLTVV.

The genes are TRBV2 and TRBJ1-2; TRBD1 is a possible D gene (6 bases). Deletions cut 6 bases from V and 8 bases from J, with 10 bases between. Looked up from germline, CDR1 is SNHLY and CDR2 is FYNNEI. The CDR3 is 11 amino acids. The CDR3 sequence is CASRGARGYTF. CDR3 DNA: TGTGCCAGCAGGGGGGCGAGAGGCTACACCTTC. The full variable domain, in which reference TRBV2 and TRBJ1-2 provide the parts outside the CDR3, is EPEVTQTPSHQVTQMGQEVILRCVPISNHLYFYWYRQILGQKVEFLVSFYNNEISEKSEIFDDQFSVERPDGSNFTLKIRSTKLEDSAMYFCASRGARGYTFGSGTRLTVV.

This clonotype turned up a few times. The gene calls are TRBV27 and TRBJ2-7; D ambiguous. The V and J ends lost 0 bases and 2 bases respectively, with 8 bases between them. Germline CDR1 is MNHEY and CDR2 is SMNVEV (reference sequence). The CDR3 loop spans 14 amino acids. The CDR3 protein is CASSLSQSPYEQYF. Here the CDR3 DNA reads TGTGCCAGCAGTTTATCCCAGAGTCCCTACGAGCAGTACTTC.